The clone carrying this T cell receptor beta chain showed up just a few times. The data are from a study of blood T cell repertoires in COVID-19. CDR1 and CDR2 from the germline V gene are SGHAT and FQDESV (reference sequence). V lost 6 bases and J lost 4, with 6 bases in between. This CDR3 is 11 amino acids long. Symptom resolution, clearance, or two negative PCRs marked the recovered donors of Cohort 3. TCRdb's table, derived via immunoSEQ multiplex PCR, lists solely in-frame clones and lacks some. The table has roughly 170,000 clones, around 80% seen once. The chain joins TRBV11-1 to TRBJ1-1, with no clear D. The sample was PBMCs or T cells enriched from blood (not recorded which). This TCR came from a woman between 45 and 65 years old who had recovered from COVID-19. The CDR3 sequence: CASRRATEAFF. CDR3 coding DNA: TGTGCCAGCAGGAGGGCCACTGAAGCTTTCTTT. Variable domain in full (rest from reference TRBV11-1 and TRBJ1-1): EAEVAQSPRYKITEKSQAVAFWCDPISGHATLYWYRQILGQGPELLVQFQDESVVDDSQLPKDRFSAERLKGVDSTLKIQPAELGDSAMYLCASRRATEAFFGQGTRLTVV.